This is a list of T cell receptor beta chains from one sample in a study of blood T cell repertoires in COVID-19. This table comes from immunoSEQ multiplex PCR, and its TCRdb copy is limited to in-frame clones, with some not included. In the table there are roughly 260,000 clones, 70% to 90% of which are singletons. Material: peripheral blood. The receptors were gathered from a woman between 45 and 65 years old with acute or convalescent COVID-19. Each CDR3 is given with its conserved first and last residue. D genes are given only for firm matches. Clone sizes are given selectively: once, few, many, or a class where the clone is expanded.

D | J | V | size | DNA | CDR3
TRBD1 | TRBJ2-7 | TRBV7-9 | once | TGTGCCAGCAGCCGGGACAGGGGAGAGCAGTACTTC | CASSRDRGEQYF
NA | TRBJ1-1 | TRBV29-1 | once | TGCAGCGTTCGGGGGGCAGACGTTGAAGCTTTCTTT | CSVRGADVEAFF
TRBD2 | TRBJ2-1 | TRBV4-1 | NA | TGCGCCAGCAGCCAAGATGGGGGAGGGAGGGTTGAGCAGTTCTTC | CASSQDGGGRVEQFF
NA | TRBJ2-6 | TRBV2 | NA | TGTGCCAGCAGGAGTGAAGCGTCTGGGGCCAACGTCCTGACTTTC | CASRSEASGANVLTF
NA | TRBJ2-3 | TRBV6-1 | NA | TGTGCCAGCAGCCCACGAAGCGGAGATACGCAGTATTTT | CASSPRSGDTQYF
TRBD1 | TRBJ1-5 | TRBV7-3 | NA | TGTGCCAGCAGCTTAAAGGGCTACCGGGACAGACATAGCAATCAGCCCCAGCATTTT | CASSLKGYRDRHSNQPQHF
NA | TRBJ2-1 | TRBV7-9 | NA | TGTGCCAGCAGCCCGTATAGCGGTCCGTACAATGAGCAGTTCTTC | CASSPYSGPYNEQFF
NA | TRBJ2-5 | TRBV5-1 | NA | TGCGCCAGCAGCTTGATCCCTCAAGAGACCCAGTACTTC | CASSLIPQETQYF
TRBD2 | TRBJ2-1 | TRBV27 | once | TGTGCCAGCGTGGGGGCGGGAGGGCCCTACAATGAGCAGTTCTTC | CASVGAGGPYNEQFF
NA | TRBJ2-7 | TRBV7-2 | NA | TGTGCCAGCAGCACGACGCAGAGGTCATACGAGCAGTACTTC | CASSTTQRSYEQYF
NA | TRBJ2-3 | TRBV27 | NA | TGTGCCAGCAGAAAGGGGGATGATACGCAGTATTTT | CASRKGDDTQYF
TRBD2 | TRBJ2-1 | TRBV30 | NA | TGTGCCGGACCCGGGACTAGGGGCGTTGAGCAGTTCTTC | CAGPGTRGVEQFF
TRBD1 | TRBJ1-5 | TRBV25-1 | NA | TGTGCCAGCAGTGAATCAAGTCAGGGGGTGTTCCATCAGCCCCAGCATTTT | CASSESSQGVFHQPQHF
NA | TRBJ1-1 | TRBV30 | NA | TGTGCCTGGGGGAGGTTAGCAGGGGCCGGGTACACTGAAGCTTTCTTT | CAWGRLAGAGYTEAFF
NA | TRBJ2-1 | TRBV11-2 | NA | TGTGCCAGCAGCTTAGAGGCGGGCTGGCTCAGCTCCTACAATGAGCAGTTCTTC | CASSLEAGWLSSYNEQFF
TRBD1 | TRBJ1-2 | TRBV18 | NA | TGTGCCAGCTCACCACGGGTCGACAGGGGAGGTACGGATGGCTACACCTTC | CASSPRVDRGGTDGYTF
TRBD2 | TRBJ2-7 | TRBV18 | few | TGTGCCAGCTCACCACCACTAGCGGGAGACGAGCAGTACTTC | CASSPPLAGDEQYF
NA | TRBJ1-2 | TRBV2 | NA | TGTGCCAGCAGGCTAACCGGGAGGGGCGAGGCTAACTATGGCTACACCTTC | CASRLTGRGEANYGYTF
TRBD1 | TRBJ2-1 | TRBV28 | NA | TGTGCCAGCAGTTACACCGGGACAGGGAATGAGCAGTTCTTC | CASSYTGTGNEQFF
NA | TRBJ1-5 | TRBV4-1 | NA | TGCGCCAGCAGTCTGGGGGGGCGCGGCAATCAGCCCCAGCATTTT | CASSLGGRGNQPQHF
TRBD1 | TRBJ1-4 | TRBV4-2 | NA | TGTGCCAGCAGCCAACGACAGGGTCTGTCTAATGAAAAACTGTTTTTT | CASSQRQGLSNEKLFF
NA | TRBJ1-2 | TRBV28 | NA | TGTGCCAGCTGGGGGGACAACTATGGCTACACCTTC | CASWGDNYGYTF
TRBD1 | TRBJ2-7 | TRBV2 | NA | TGTGCCAGCAGAGTGACAGGGGCAACCTACGAGCAGTACTTC | CASRVTGATYEQYF
NA | TRBJ2-2 | TRBV28 | NA | TGTGCCAGCAGTTCAGGGGGGCAAAACACCGGGGAGCTGTTTTTT | CASSSGGQNTGELFF
NA | TRBJ2-7 | TRBV18 | NA | TGTGCCAGCTCACCTAACGGAGGTCTGGGCGAGCAGTACTTC | CASSPNGGLGEQYF
TRBD1 | TRBJ2-7 | TRBV18 | NA | TGTGCCAGCTGCCGGGACAGCGCCTACGAGCAGTACTTC | CASCRDSAYEQYF
TRBD2 | TRBJ2-1 | TRBV18 | NA | TGTGCCAGCTCATCCTCTAGCGGTACATCCTACAATGAGCAGTTCTTC | CASSSSSGTSYNEQFF
TRBD1 | TRBJ1-6 | TRBV11-2 | NA | TGTGCCAGCAGCTTGCGGACAGGGCGGGACTCACCCCTCCACTTT | CASSLRTGRDSPLHF
TRBD1 | TRBJ1-2 | TRBV30 | NA | TGTGCCTGGAATAGACAGGGGCGCTACACCTTC | CAWNRQGRYTF
NA | TRBJ1-2 | TRBV19 | few | TGTGCCAGTAACCCACGCCCCGTTGAGGAATATGGCTACACCTTC | CASNPRPVEEYGYTF
NA | TRBJ1-2 | TRBV28 | NA | TGTGCCAGCACCCTCGGACCCAAGGGGGGCTACACCTTC | CASTLGPKGGYTF
TRBD1 | TRBJ1-1 | TRBV4-2 | NA | TGTGCCAGCAGCGCACGACAGGGGAAGAACACTGAAGCTTTCTTT | CASSARQGKNTEAFF
TRBD1 | TRBJ1-4 | TRBV5-1 | NA | TGCGCCAGCAGGGGGCATCCCACAGGGGCTAATGAAAAACTGTTTTTT | CASRGHPTGANEKLFF
NA | TRBJ1-2 | TRBV6-5 | NA | TGTGCCAGCAGACAGGGTTGGGATGGCTACACCTTC | CASRQGWDGYTF
NA | TRBJ1-2 | TRBV2 | NA | TGTGCCAGCAGTGAAGGTCAGGGGCTTGACTATGGCTACACCTTC | CASSEGQGLDYGYTF
NA | TRBJ2-5 | TRBV7-2 | few | TGTGCCAGCAGTCGACAAACTCAAGAGACCCAGTACTTC | CASSRQTQETQYF
TRBD2 | TRBJ2-7 | TRBV27 | NA | TGTGCCAGCAGTTCCCAGACTAGCGGGGTGGGGGAGCAGTACTTC | CASSSQTSGVGEQYF
NA | TRBJ1-5 | TRBV2 | NA | TGTGCCACCAGGACGGAGGGAGGACAGCCCCAGCATTTT | CATRTEGGQPQHF
TRBD1 | TRBJ1-1 | TRBV9 | NA | TGTGCCAGCAGCACCCTGGACAGGGGCGCCACTGAAGCTTTCTTT | CASSTLDRGATEAFF
TRBD1 | TRBJ1-5 | TRBV5-1 | NA | TGCGCCAGCAGCTTGGGCCTTCGGGGACAGGGGAATCAGCCCCAGCATTTT | CASSLGLRGQGNQPQHF
NA | TRBJ2-7 | TRBV2 | NA | TGTGCCAGCAGTGTTGAGTACGAGCAGTACTTC | CASSVEYEQYF
TRBD1 | TRBJ1-2 | TRBV28 | once | TGTGCCAGCAGTTTAGGGACACAGGGGGCCCATGGCTACACCTTC | CASSLGTQGAHGYTF
TRBD2 | TRBJ2-7 | TRBV7-3 | NA | TGTGCCAGCAGCAGGACTAGCGGGAGTTCGGTAACCTACGAGCAGTACTTC | CASSRTSGSSVTYEQYF
NA | TRBJ2-7 | TRBV30 | NA | TGTGCCTGGACAAGACAGGCGACCTACGAGCAGTACTTC | CAWTRQATYEQYF
NA | TRBJ2-3 | TRBV27 | few | TGTGCCAGCAGTTTACAGGGCCTCGATACGCAGTATTTT | CASSLQGLDTQYF
NA | TRBJ2-7 | TRBV28 | NA | TGTGCCAGCAGAGGACTAAACTACGAGCAGTACTTC | CASRGLNYEQYF
TRBD1 | TRBJ1-4 | TRBV11-2 | NA | TGTGCCAGCAGCTTGAAGCTGGGGACAGCCAATGAAAAACTGTTTTTT | CASSLKLGTANEKLFF
NA | TRBJ1-2 | TRBV6-2/TRBV6-3 | NA | TGTGCCAGCAGCTTACAGTATGGCTACACCTTC | CASSLQYGYTF
TRBD1 | TRBJ2-7 | TRBV6-5 | NA | TGTGCCAGCAGCATTACCGGGACAGTTACCTACGAGCAGTACTTC | CASSITGTVTYEQYF
TRBD2 | TRBJ2-1 | TRBV3-1/TRBV3-2 | NA | TGTGCCAGCAGCCCCGCTAGCGGGAGGGGCAATGAGCAGTTCTTC | CASSPASGRGNEQFF
NA | TRBJ1-5 | TRBV6-1 | NA | TGTGCCAGCAGTGACCGGCCACAGGGTGGACAGCCCCAGCATTTT | CASSDRPQGGQPQHF
TRBD2 | TRBJ2-7 | TRBV7-3 | NA | TGTGCCAGCAGCTTAAACGGGAGGGTCTCCTACGAGCAGTACTTC | CASSLNGRVSYEQYF
TRBD1 | TRBJ1-1 | TRBV6-2/TRBV6-3 | NA | TGTGCCAGCAGTCATACTCGGACAGGGGCCACTGAAGCTTTCTTT | CASSHTRTGATEAFF
NA | TRBJ1-6 | TRBV7-3 | NA | TGTGCCAGCAGCTTTCAAGGGGTAGGGTCACCCCTCCACTTT | CASSFQGVGSPLHF